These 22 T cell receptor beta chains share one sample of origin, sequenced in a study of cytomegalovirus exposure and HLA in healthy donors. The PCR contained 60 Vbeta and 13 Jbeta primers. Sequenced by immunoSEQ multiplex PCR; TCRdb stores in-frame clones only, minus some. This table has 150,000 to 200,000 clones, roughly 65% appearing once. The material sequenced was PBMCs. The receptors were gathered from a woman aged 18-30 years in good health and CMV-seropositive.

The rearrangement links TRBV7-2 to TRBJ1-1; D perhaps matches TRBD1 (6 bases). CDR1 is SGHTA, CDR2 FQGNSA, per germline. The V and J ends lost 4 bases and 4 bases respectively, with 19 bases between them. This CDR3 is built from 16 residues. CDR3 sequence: CASSSVYRATATEAFF. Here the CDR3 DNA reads TGTGCCAGCAGCTCCGTTTACAGGGCGACGGCCACTGAAGCTTTCTTT.

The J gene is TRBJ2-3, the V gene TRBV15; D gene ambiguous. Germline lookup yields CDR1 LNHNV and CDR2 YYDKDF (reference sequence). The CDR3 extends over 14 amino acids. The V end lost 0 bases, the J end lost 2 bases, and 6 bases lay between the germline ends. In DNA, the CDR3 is TGTGCCACCAGCAGAGATCGGGTCACAGATACGCAGTATTTT. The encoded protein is CATSRDRVTDTQYF. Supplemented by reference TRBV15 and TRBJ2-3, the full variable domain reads DAMVIQNPRYQVTQFGKPVTLSCSQTLNHNVMYWYQQKSSQAPKLLFHYYDKDFNNEADTPDNFQSRRPNTSFCFLDIRSPGLGDTAMYLCATSRDRVTDTQYFGPGTRLTVL.

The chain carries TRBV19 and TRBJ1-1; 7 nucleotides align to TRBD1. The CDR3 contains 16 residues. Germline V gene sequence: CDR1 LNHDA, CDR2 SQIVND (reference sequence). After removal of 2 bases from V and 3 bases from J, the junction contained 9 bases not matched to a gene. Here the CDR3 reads CASSILDRVPDTEAFF. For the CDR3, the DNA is TGTGCCAGTAGTATACTCGACAGGGTACCGGACACTGAAGCTTTCTTT.

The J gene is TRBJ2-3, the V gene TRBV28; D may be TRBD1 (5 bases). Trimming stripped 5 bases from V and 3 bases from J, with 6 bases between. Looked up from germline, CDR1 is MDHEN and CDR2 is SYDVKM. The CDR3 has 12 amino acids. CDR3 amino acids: CASSDRTDTQYF. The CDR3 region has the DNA TGTGCCAGCAGTGACAGAACAGATACGCAGTATTTT.

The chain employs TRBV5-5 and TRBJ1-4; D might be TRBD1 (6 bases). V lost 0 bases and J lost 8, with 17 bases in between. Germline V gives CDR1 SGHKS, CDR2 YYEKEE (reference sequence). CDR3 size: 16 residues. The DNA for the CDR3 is TGTGCCAGCAGCTTGGATCTGGGGGCGGGTAGGGAAAAACTGTTTTTT. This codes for CASSLDLGAGREKLFF.

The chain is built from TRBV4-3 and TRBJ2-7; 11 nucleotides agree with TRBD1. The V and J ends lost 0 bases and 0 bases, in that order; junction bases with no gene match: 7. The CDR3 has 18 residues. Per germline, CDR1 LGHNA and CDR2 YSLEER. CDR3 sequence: CASSQDWGTGGSSYEQYF. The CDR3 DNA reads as TGCGCCAGCAGCCAAGATTGGGGGACAGGGGGTTCCTCCTACGAGCAGTACTTC.

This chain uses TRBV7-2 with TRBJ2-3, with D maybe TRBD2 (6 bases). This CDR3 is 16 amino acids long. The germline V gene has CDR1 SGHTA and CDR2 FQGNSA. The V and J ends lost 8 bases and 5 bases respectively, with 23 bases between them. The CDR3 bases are TGTGCCAGCTTTCCCCTCGGCGGGTTCGGGAGAGATACGCAGTATTTT. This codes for CASFPLGGFGRDTQYF.

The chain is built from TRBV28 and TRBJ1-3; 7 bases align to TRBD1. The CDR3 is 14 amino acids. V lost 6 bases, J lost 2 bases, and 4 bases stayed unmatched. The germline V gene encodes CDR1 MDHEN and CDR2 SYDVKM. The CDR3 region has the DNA TGTGCCAGCAGCTCGACAGGGCCTGGAAACACCATATATTTT. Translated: CASSSTGPGNTIYF.

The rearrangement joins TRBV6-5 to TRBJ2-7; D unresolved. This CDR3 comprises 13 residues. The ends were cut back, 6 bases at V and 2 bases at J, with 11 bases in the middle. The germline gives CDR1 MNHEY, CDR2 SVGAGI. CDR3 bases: TGTGCCAGCAGCCCCACTCCAACCTACGAGCAGTACTTC. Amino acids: CASSPTPTYEQYF.

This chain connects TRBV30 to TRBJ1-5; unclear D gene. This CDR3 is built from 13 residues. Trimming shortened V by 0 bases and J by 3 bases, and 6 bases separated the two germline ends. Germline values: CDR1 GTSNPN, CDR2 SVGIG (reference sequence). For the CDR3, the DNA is TGTGCCTGGAGTGTGGCAGACAATCAGCCCCAGCATTTT. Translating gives CAWSVADNQPQHF.

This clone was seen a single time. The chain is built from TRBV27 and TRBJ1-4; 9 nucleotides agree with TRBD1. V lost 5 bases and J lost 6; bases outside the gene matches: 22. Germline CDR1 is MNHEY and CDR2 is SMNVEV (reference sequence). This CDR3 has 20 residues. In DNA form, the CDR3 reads TGTGCCAGCAGTCTCAAATCGACAGGGGGTAAGACGGAGAGGGATGAAAAACTGTTTTTT. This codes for CASSLKSTGGKTERDEKLFF.

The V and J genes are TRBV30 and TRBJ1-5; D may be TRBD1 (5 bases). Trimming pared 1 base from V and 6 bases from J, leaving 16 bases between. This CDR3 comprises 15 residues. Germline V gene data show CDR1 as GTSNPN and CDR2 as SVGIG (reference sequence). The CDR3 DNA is TGTGCCTGGAGTGGCGGGGGGGTGGGGCTTCAGCCCCAGCATTTT. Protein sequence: CAWSGGGVGLQPQHF.

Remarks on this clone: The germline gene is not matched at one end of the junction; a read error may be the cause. The CDR3 reads CASSSTSGTGLRTDTQYF. The CDR3 nucleotides read TGTGCTAGCAGCTCTACTAGCGGGACAGGGCTCCGCACAGATACGCAGTATTTT. V gene TRBV7-7 combines with J gene TRBJ2-3; a weak D match, TRBD2 (10 bases). The germline CDR1 and CDR2 sequences are SSHAT and FNYEAQ (reference sequence). The CDR3 is 18 amino acids.

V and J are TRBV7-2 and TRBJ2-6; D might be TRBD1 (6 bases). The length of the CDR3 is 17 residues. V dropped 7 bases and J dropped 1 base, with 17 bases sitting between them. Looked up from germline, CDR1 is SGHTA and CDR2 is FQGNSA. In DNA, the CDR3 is TGTGCCAGCAAAAAGACAGGATCCCCGTCTGGGGCCAACGTCCTGACTTTC. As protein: CASKKTGSPSGANVLTF.

The CDR3 sequence: CAWKYAVGELFF. The CDR3 DNA follows: TGTGCCTGGAAGTACGCGGTCGGGGAGCTGTTTTTT. This rearrangement joins TRBV30 to TRBJ2-2; D gene uncertain. The CDR3 runs 12 residues. Per the germline V gene, CDR1 is GTSNPN and CDR2 is SVGIG (reference sequence). V dropped 4 bases and J dropped 7 bases, with 10 bases sitting between them.

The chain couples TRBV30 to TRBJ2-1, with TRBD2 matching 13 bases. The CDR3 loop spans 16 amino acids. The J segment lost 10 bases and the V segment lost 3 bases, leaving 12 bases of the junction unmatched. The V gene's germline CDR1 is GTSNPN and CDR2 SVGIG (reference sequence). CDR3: CAWSQRTSGRIREQFF. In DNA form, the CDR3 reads TGTGCCTGGAGCCAACGGACTAGCGGGAGAATCCGGGAGCAGTTCTTC. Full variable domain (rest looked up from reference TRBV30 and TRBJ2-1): SQTIHQWPATLVQPVGSPLSLECTVEGTSNPNLYWYRQAAGRGLQLLFYSVGIGQISSEVPQNLSASRPQDRQFILSSKKLLLSDSGFYLCAWSQRTSGRIREQFFGPGTRLTVL.

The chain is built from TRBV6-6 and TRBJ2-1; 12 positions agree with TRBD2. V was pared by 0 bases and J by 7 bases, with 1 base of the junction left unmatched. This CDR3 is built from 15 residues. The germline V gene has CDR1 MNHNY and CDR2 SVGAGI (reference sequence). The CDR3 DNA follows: TGTGCCAGCAGTTACTCGACTAGCGGGAGAAATGAGCAGTTCTTC. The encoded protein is CASSYSTSGRNEQFF.

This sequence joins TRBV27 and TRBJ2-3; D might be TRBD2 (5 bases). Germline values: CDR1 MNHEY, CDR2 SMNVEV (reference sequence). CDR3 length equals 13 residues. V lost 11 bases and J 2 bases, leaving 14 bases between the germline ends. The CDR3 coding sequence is TGTGCCTGCGGGCGGTGGGACACAGATACGCAGTATTTT. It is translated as CACGRWDTDTQYF.

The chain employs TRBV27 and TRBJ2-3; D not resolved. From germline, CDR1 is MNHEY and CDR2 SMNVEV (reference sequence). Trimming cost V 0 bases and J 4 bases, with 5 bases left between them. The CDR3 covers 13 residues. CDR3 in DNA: TGTGCCAGCAGTTTATCCTCGGCAGATACGCAGTATTTT. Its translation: CASSLSSADTQYF.

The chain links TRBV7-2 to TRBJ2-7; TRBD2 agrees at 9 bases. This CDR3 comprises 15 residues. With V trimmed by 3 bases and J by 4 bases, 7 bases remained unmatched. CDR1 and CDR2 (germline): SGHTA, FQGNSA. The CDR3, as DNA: TGTGCCAGCAGCTTGACTCTAGCGGGATTGTACGAGCAGTACTTC. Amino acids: CASSLTLAGLYEQYF.

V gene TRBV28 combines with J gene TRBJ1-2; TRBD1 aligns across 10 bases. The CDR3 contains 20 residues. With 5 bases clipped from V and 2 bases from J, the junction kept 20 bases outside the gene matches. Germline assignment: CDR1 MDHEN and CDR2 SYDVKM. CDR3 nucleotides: TGTGCCAGCAGTCCAGCTGGGCCCCGGGACAGGGGATCAGTGAACTATGGCTACACCTTC. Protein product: CASSPAGPRDRGSVNYGYTF.

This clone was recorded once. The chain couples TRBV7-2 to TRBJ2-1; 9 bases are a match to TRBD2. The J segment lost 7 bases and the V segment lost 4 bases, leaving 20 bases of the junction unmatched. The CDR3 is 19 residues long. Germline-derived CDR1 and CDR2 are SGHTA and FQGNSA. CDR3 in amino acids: CASSSSRVRGRGGGNEQFF. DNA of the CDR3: TGTGCCAGCAGCTCTTCTAGGGTCCGCGGGAGGGGGGGTGGTAATGAGCAGTTCTTC.